These T cell receptor beta chains were read from a single sample in a study of circulating CD8 cells and anti-PD-1 response in melanoma. A single record per CDR3 protein comes from TCRdb applying MiXCR to the reads. The sample yields about 800 distinct CDR3 sequences, around 13% seen once. The sample here was CD8+ T cells from PBMCs, taken at baseline or after one month of anti-PD-1 therapy (not recorded which). The receptor set was obtained from a human donor with melanoma. Each CDR3 is given with its conserved first and last residue. Each record gives: clone size, D gene, V gene, J gene, CDR3 length, CDR3 DNA, CDR3 protein. A D gene is named only where the DNA matches it firmly. Clone size is given for some rows only: seen once, a few or many times, or a class if the clone is expanded.

abundance: medium-sized
d_gene: TRBD2
v_gene: TRBV11-2
j_gene: TRBJ2-5
len: 15
CDR3nt: TGTGCCAGCAGAACACTAGCGGGGGGGCGCGAGACCCAGTACTTC
CDR3aa: CASRTLAGGRETQYF

abundance: large
d_gene: TRBD1
v_gene: TRBV19
j_gene: TRBJ2-7
len: 14
CDR3nt: TGTGCCAGTAGTCGGACAGGCTTTTCCTACGAGCAGTACTTC
CDR3aa: CASSRTGFSYEQYF

abundance: few
d_gene: NA
v_gene: TRBV6-2/TRBV6-3
j_gene: TRBJ2-2
len: 14
CDR3nt: TGTGCCAGCAAGAGCGGCCCGAACACCGGGGAGCTGTTTTTT
CDR3aa: CASKSGPNTGELFF

abundance: NA
d_gene: TRBD2
v_gene: TRBV19
j_gene: TRBJ2-5
len: 15
CDR3nt: TGTGCCAGTAGAGGGACTAGTAAAGGTCCTGAGACCCAGTACTTC
CDR3aa: CASRGTSKGPETQYF

abundance: medium-sized
d_gene: TRBD2
v_gene: TRBV4-1
j_gene: TRBJ2-5
len: 15
CDR3nt: TGCGCCAGCAGCCCACTAGCGGGGGGATCGGAGACCCAGTACTTC
CDR3aa: CASSPLAGGSETQYF

abundance: NA
d_gene: TRBD1
v_gene: TRBV29-1
j_gene: TRBJ2-7
len: 14
CDR3nt: TGCAGCGTTGAAGATTGGGACAGACCCTACGAGCAGTACTTC
CDR3aa: CSVEDWDRPYEQYF

abundance: NA
d_gene: NA
v_gene: TRBV30
j_gene: TRBJ2-4
len: 12
CDR3nt: TGTGCCTGGTTACCTAGTTCGGACATTCAGTACTTC
CDR3aa: CAWLPSSDIQYF

abundance: medium-sized
d_gene: NA
v_gene: TRBV25-1
j_gene: TRBJ2-2
len: 15
CDR3nt: TGTGCCAGCAGTGACGGGGGCCAGAACACCGGGGAGCTGTTTTTT
CDR3aa: CASSDGGQNTGELFF

abundance: medium-sized
d_gene: TRBD1
v_gene: TRBV20-1
j_gene: TRBJ2-7
len: 13
CDR3nt: TGCAGTGCGCCGGGACAGGGAGTCCACGAGCAGTACTTC
CDR3aa: CSAPGQGVHEQYF

abundance: medium-sized
d_gene: TRBD2
v_gene: TRBV27
j_gene: TRBJ2-3
len: 17
CDR3nt: TGTGCCAGCAGTTTATCGTCCCTAGCGGGGGTTGAGGATACGCAGTATTTT
CDR3aa: CASSLSSLAGVEDTQYF

abundance: medium-sized
d_gene: NA
v_gene: TRBV6-5
j_gene: TRBJ2-6
len: 16
CDR3nt: TGTGCCAGCAGTTACTCGGGCTACTCTGGGGCCAACGTCCTGACTTTC
CDR3aa: CASSYSGYSGANVLTF

abundance: medium-sized
d_gene: NA
v_gene: TRBV10-1
j_gene: TRBJ2-7
len: 14
CDR3nt: TGCGCCAGCAGTGATGGGGTCCGGCCCTACGAGCAGTACTTC
CDR3aa: CASSDGVRPYEQYF

abundance: medium-sized
d_gene: NA
v_gene: TRBV5-5
j_gene: TRBJ2-2
len: 15
CDR3nt: TGTGCCAGCAGCTTCGTGGGTGGGGCCGCCGGGGAGCTGTTTTTT
CDR3aa: CASSFVGGAAGELFF

abundance: NA
d_gene: NA
v_gene: TRBV9
j_gene: TRBJ2-3
len: 10
CDR3nt: TGTGCCAGCAGGGGGGATACGCAGTATTTT
CDR3aa: CASRGDTQYF

abundance: medium-sized
d_gene: TRBD2
v_gene: TRBV16
j_gene: TRBJ2-7
len: 14
CDR3nt: TGTGCCAGCAGCCTAGGGACTAGCGGGCCCCAATGGTACTTC
CDR3aa: CASSLGTSGPQWYF

abundance: NA
d_gene: TRBD2
v_gene: TRBV19
j_gene: TRBJ2-1
len: 14
CDR3nt: TGTGCCAGTAGTAGCAGCGGGGTTATGGGTGAGCAGTTCTTC
CDR3aa: CASSSSGVMGEQFF

abundance: NA
d_gene: TRBD2
v_gene: TRBV27
j_gene: TRBJ2-1
len: 15
CDR3nt: TGTGCCAGCAGCTCCATGGCTAGCGGCGCACTTGTGCAGTTCTTC
CDR3aa: CASSSMASGALVQFF

abundance: medium-sized
d_gene: NA
v_gene: TRBV7-8
j_gene: TRBJ2-3
len: 13
CDR3nt: TGTGCCAGCAGCTCTAGATATGCAGATACGCAGTATTTT
CDR3aa: CASSSRYADTQYF

abundance: large
d_gene: TRBD2
v_gene: TRBV11-2
j_gene: TRBJ2-3
len: 15
CDR3nt: TGTGCCAGCAGCCGGACTAGCGGTAGCACAGATACGCAGTATTTT
CDR3aa: CASSRTSGSTDTQYF

abundance: NA
d_gene: NA
v_gene: TRBV27
j_gene: TRBJ2-7
len: 15
CDR3nt: TGTGCCAGCAGTTTATTTGGCCCTGGCTCCTACGAGCAGTACTTC
CDR3aa: CASSLFGPGSYEQYF

abundance: medium-sized
d_gene: NA
v_gene: TRBV27
j_gene: TRBJ2-5
len: 12
CDR3nt: TGTGCCACTCGGGGCGTGGCGGAGACCCAGTACTTC
CDR3aa: CATRGVAETQYF

abundance: medium-sized
d_gene: NA
v_gene: TRBV12-3/TRBV12-4
j_gene: TRBJ2-1
len: 14
CDR3nt: TGTGCCAGCAGTTTGAGTTACGGGGGCCAAGAGCAGTTCTTC
CDR3aa: CASSLSYGGQEQFF

abundance: medium-sized
d_gene: NA
v_gene: TRBV7-2
j_gene: TRBJ1-5
len: 13
CDR3nt: TGTGCCAGCAGCTTAGATGGCAATCAGCCCCAGCATTTT
CDR3aa: CASSLDGNQPQHF

abundance: medium-sized
d_gene: NA
v_gene: TRBV6-5
j_gene: TRBJ2-7
len: 18
CDR3nt: TGTGCCAGCAGTTTATCATCGGGGGGCTACCAAGTCTCCTACGAGCAGTACTTC
CDR3aa: CASSLSSGGYQVSYEQYF

abundance: medium-sized
d_gene: NA
v_gene: TRBV7-2
j_gene: TRBJ2-6
len: 15
CDR3nt: TGTGCCAGCAGCTTAGATCTTTCCGGGGCCAACGTCCTGACTTTC
CDR3aa: CASSLDLSGANVLTF

abundance: medium-sized
d_gene: NA
v_gene: TRBV4-3
j_gene: TRBJ2-2
len: 12
CDR3nt: TGCGCCAGCAGCCAAAACACCGGGGAGCTGTTTTTT
CDR3aa: CASSQNTGELFF

abundance: NA
d_gene: NA
v_gene: TRBV5-4
j_gene: TRBJ2-4
len: 17
CDR3nt: TGTGCCAGCAGCTCCGGGGAGACGGGATCAGCCAAAAACATTCAGTACTTC
CDR3aa: CASSSGETGSAKNIQYF

abundance: medium-sized
d_gene: TRBD2
v_gene: TRBV4-3
j_gene: TRBJ2-2
len: 17
CDR3nt: TGCGCCAGCAGCCAAGATTCACTAGCGGGGGCAACCGGGGAGCTGTTTTTT
CDR3aa: CASSQDSLAGATGELFF

abundance: NA
d_gene: TRBD2
v_gene: TRBV7-2
j_gene: TRBJ2-7
len: 15
CDR3nt: TGTGCCAGCAGCTTATTTGCGGGGGGCAAGAACGGGCAGTACTTC
CDR3aa: CASSLFAGGKNGQYF

abundance: medium-sized
d_gene: NA
v_gene: TRBV21-1
j_gene: TRBJ2-1
len: 16
CDR3nt: TGTGCCAGCAGCAGGCCCGGGACTAGCATTCCCAATGAGCAGTTCTTC
CDR3aa: CASSRPGTSIPNEQFF

abundance: medium-sized
d_gene: TRBD2
v_gene: TRBV20-1
j_gene: TRBJ2-7
len: 16
CDR3nt: TGCAGTGCTAGAGATGTCGGGGGGGCGCTCACCTACGAGCAGTACTTC
CDR3aa: CSARDVGGALTYEQYF

abundance: medium-sized
d_gene: NA
v_gene: TRBV27
j_gene: TRBJ2-2
len: 12
CDR3nt: TGTGCCACCTTGACGGAGTCCGGGGAGCTGTTTTTT
CDR3aa: CATLTESGELFF

abundance: medium-sized
d_gene: TRBD1
v_gene: TRBV6-2/TRBV6-3
j_gene: TRBJ2-4
len: 18
CDR3nt: TGTGCCAGCAGTTACTCGATTTTCGGACAGGGGGATTTATACATTCAGTACTTC
CDR3aa: CASSYSIFGQGDLYIQYF

abundance: medium-sized
d_gene: NA
v_gene: TRBV16
j_gene: TRBJ1-5
len: 16
CDR3nt: TGTGCCAGCAGCCAGTTGACAGATTGGAGCAATCAGCCCCAGCATTTT
CDR3aa: CASSQLTDWSNQPQHF

abundance: medium-sized
d_gene: NA
v_gene: TRBV24-1
j_gene: TRBJ2-3
len: 13
CDR3nt: TGTGCCACCGGGGAGGGGGCGGTAGATACGCAGTATTTT
CDR3aa: CATGEGAVDTQYF

abundance: medium-sized
d_gene: NA
v_gene: TRBV14
j_gene: TRBJ2-7
len: 15
CDR3nt: TGTGCCAGCAGCCAAGATGGGGGCTTTCTCTACGAGCAGTACTTC
CDR3aa: CASSQDGGFLYEQYF

abundance: medium-sized
d_gene: NA
v_gene: TRBV6-2/TRBV6-3
j_gene: TRBJ1-1
len: 12
CDR3nt: TGTGCCAGCAGTTACGGGGGAACTGAAGCTTTCTTT
CDR3aa: CASSYGGTEAFF

abundance: medium-sized
d_gene: NA
v_gene: TRBV24-1
j_gene: TRBJ2-2
len: 15
CDR3nt: TGTGCCACCAGTGATGAAGGGGAGTCCGCCGGGGAGCTGTTTTTT
CDR3aa: CATSDEGESAGELFF